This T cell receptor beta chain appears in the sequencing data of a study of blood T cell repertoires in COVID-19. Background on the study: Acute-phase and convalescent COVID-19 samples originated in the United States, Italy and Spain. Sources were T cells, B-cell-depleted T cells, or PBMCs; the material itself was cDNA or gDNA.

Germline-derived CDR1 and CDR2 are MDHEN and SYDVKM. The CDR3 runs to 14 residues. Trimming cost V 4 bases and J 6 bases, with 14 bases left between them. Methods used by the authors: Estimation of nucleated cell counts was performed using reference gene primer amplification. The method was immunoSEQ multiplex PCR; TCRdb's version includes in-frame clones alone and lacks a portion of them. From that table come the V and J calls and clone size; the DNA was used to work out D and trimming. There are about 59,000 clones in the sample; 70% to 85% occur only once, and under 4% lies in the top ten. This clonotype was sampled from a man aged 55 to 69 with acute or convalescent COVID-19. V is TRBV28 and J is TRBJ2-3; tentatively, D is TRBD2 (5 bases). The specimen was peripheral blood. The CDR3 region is CASSSGGRIDTQYF. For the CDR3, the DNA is TGTGCCAGCAGTTCAGGTGGGAGAATCGATACGCAGTATTTT.